The source of this T cell receptor beta chain is a study of long-term antiretroviral therapy in people with HIV. Across the whole study: The study's earliest collections predate the 2015 immediate-ART recommendation by about a decade.

immunoSEQ v3.0 was run at survey level. Data came from immunoSEQ multiplex PCR; TCRdb stores just in-frame clones and leaves some out. This table has about 30,000 clones, about 93% appearing once. Trimming took off 5 bases at V and 7 bases at J, with 15 bases between the two ends. Germline CDR1 LNHDA, CDR2 SQIVND (reference sequence). This CDR3 contains 14 residues. One or more pre-ART and two or more post-ART PBMC samples were available from each donor. Every specimen held between roughly 0.9-10 million cryopreserved PBMC. These were thawed and washed before DNA extraction. Sequencing was performed on unsorted PBMCs, taken around 6.5 years after starting antiretroviral therapy. The chain has TRBV19 and TRBJ1-5; TRBD1 might be the D (5 bases). This sequence originates from a woman aged 40 to 55 with HIV. CDR3 DNA: TGTGCCAGTAGTTCGACAGCCGGCGGGCAGCCCCAGCATTTT. Protein product: CASSSTAGGQPQHF.